A selection of T cell receptor beta chains follows, all from one sample in a study of tumor-infiltrating lymphocytes in primary liver carcinoma. TCRdb re-called the multiplex PCR reads with MiXCR, one entry per CDR3 protein. The table lists more than 75,000 distinct CDR3 sequences, around 70% of them singletons. Material: liver tumor tissue from sampling region 1. Every receptor here comes from a middle-aged man with primary liver carcinoma and hepatitis B virus infection. The CDR3 runs from the conserved cysteine through the conserved F or W. Each record gives: V gene, J gene, clone size, D gene, CDR3 protein, CDR3 DNA. D genes are given only for firm matches. Rows may omit the clone size; those that give it use once, few, many or a size class.

TRBV28	TRBJ2-4	many	-	CASIGSAPRVQYF	TGTGCCAGCATTGGTTCGGCCCCACGTGTTCAGTACTTC
TRBV10-3	TRBJ2-3	-	TRBD2	CAISAETSGPYTQYF	TGTGCCATCAGTGCTGAGACTAGCGGGCCCTATACACAGTATTTT
TRBV10-3	TRBJ1-4	-	TRBD1	CAISESVPGQCWNEKLFF	TGTGCCATCAGTGAGTCGGTCCCGGGACAGTGCTGGAACGAAAAACTGTTTTTT
TRBV11-2	TRBJ2-3	medium-sized	-	CASSLEGTDTQYF	TGTGCCAGCAGCTTAGAGGGCACAGATACGCAGTATTTT
TRBV5-5	TRBJ2-3	many	TRBD2	CASSLGLARTDTQYF	TGTGCCAGCAGCTTAGGACTAGCGCGTACAGATACGCAGTATTTT
TRBV6-6	TRBJ2-3	-	-	CASSHAGSTDMQYF	TGTGCCAGCAGTCACGCCGGAAGCACAGATATGCAGTATTTT
TRBV10-3	TRBJ2-2	-	-	CAISAGTTNTGELFF	TGTGCCATCAGTGCGGGGACAACGAACACCGGGGAGCTGTTTTTT
TRBV12-3/TRBV12-4	TRBJ2-5	-	-	CASSLSGVSGTQETQYF	TGTGCCAGCAGTCTCTCCGGGGTTAGCGGAACCCAAGAGACTCAGTACTTC
TRBV5-1	TRBJ2-7	-	-	CASTQSPTATYEQYF	TGCGCCAGCACCCAATCACCGACAGCAACCTACGAGCAGTACTTC
TRBV12-3/TRBV12-4	TRBJ2-1	many	TRBD1	CASSGTGISNEQFF	TGTGCCAGCAGTGGGACAGGGATAAGCAATGAGCAGTTCTTC
TRBV5-5	TRBJ2-5	many	-	CASSPNKETQYF	TGTGCCAGCAGCCCCAATAAAGAGACCCAGTACTTC
TRBV20-1	TRBJ2-2	few	-	CSARGVMAGELFF	TGCAGTGCTAGGGGAGTAATGGCTGGGGAGCTGTTTTTT
TRBV7-9	TRBJ1-4	-	-	CASSLEEEKLFF	TGTGCCAGTAGCTTAGAAGAAGAAAAACTGTTTTTT
TRBV11-2	TRBJ2-7	-	-	CAGSLALAGVRLDYEQYF	TGTGCCGGTAGCTTAGCTTTGGCTGGAGTTCGCCTCGATTACGAGCAATACTTC
TRBV13	TRBJ2-7	once	-	CASNTSGTVYEQYF	TGTGCCAGCAACACCTCCGGGACGGTCTACGAGCAGTACTTC
TRBV11-1	TRBJ2-3	-	TRBD1	CTSSTAQGAQAVTQYF	TGTACCAGCAGCACCGCACAGGGGGCCCAAGCAGTTACGCAGTATTTC
TRBV4-1	TRBJ2-7	-	TRBD2	CANSRDYNYEQYF	TGCGCCAATAGCCGGGACTACAACTACGAGCAGTACTTC
TRBV6-5	TRBJ1-5	-	-	CGSSPGRAGRPQHF	TGTGGCAGCAGCCCCGGAAGGGCTGGTCGGCCCCAGCATTTT
TRBV13	TRBJ2-1	-	-	CANSPRLPSPSNNEQFF	TGTGCCAACAGCCCTAGATTGCCCAGCCCGTCCAACAATGAGCAGTTCTTC
TRBV25-1	TRBJ1-6	-	-	CASSSLPNLPLHF	TGTGCCAGCAGTTCTCTCCCTAATTTACCCCTCCACTTT
TRBV11-2	TRBJ1-5	-	-	CASSLSGYNQLQHF	TGTGCCAGCAGCCTGTCCGGGTATAATCAGCTCCAGCATTTT
TRBV28	TRBJ2-7	many	-	CASMGKRSSYEQYF	TGTGCCAGCATGGGGAAACGATCCTCCTACGAGCAGTACTTC
TRBV11-3	TRBJ2-3	-	TRBD2	CADSLGVTSGSTDTQYF	TGTGCCGACAGCTTAGGGGTAACTAGCGGGAGCACAGATACACAGTATTTT
TRBV5-6	TRBJ2-5	-	TRBD2	CTSSFTGREAQYF	TGTACCAGCAGCTTCACAGGGCGGGAGGCCCAGTACTTC
TRBV6-5	TRBJ2-7	-	-	CASSYRLSYEKYF	TGTGCCAGCAGTTACAGACTTTCCTATGAGAAGTACTTC
TRBV6-1	TRBJ2-7	many	-	CASSEMAVEQYF	TGTGCCAGCAGTGAAATGGCGGTCGAGCAGTACTTC
TRBV5-1	TRBJ2-7	-	-	CANSFLEGGLGYELYF	TGCGCCAACAGCTTCCTTGAGGGCGGCTTAGGGTACGAGCTGTACTTC
TRBV4-1	TRBJ1-5	-	-	CASSLGQGIGYQPQHF	TGCGCCAGCAGCTTAGGCCAGGGTATAGGGTATCAGCCCCAGCATTTT
TRBV6-5	TRBJ2-3	-	-	CASSYSGGTTDMQYF	TGTGCCAGCAGTTACTCGGGCGGGACCACAGATATGCAGTATTTT
TRBV2	TRBJ2-5	-	TRBD2	CASSGSSGSRDAETQYF	TGTGCCAGCAGTGGGTCTAGCGGTAGTAGGGACGCAGAGACCCAGTACTTC
TRBV5-1	TRBJ2-2	-	-	CASSHNPGGSTGEQFF	TGCGCCAGCAGCCACAACCCGGGGGGCTCTACGGGGGAGCAGTTCTTT
TRBV6-2/TRBV6-3	TRBJ1-1	many	-	CASSDQGFNTEAFF	TGTGCCAGCAGTGACCAGGGATTTAACACTGAAGCTTTCTTT
TRBV4-1	TRBJ1-5	many	-	CASSQDRVIQPQHF	TGCGCCAGCAGCCAAGATCGGGTGATACAGCCCCAGCATTTT
TRBV11-1	TRBJ2-7	-	-	CASSLSCGGCGDEQYF	TGTGCCAGCAGCCTATCCTGTGGGGGGTGCGGGGACGAGCAGTACTTC
TRBV6-2/TRBV6-3	TRBJ2-3	-	-	CASATWYRTDTQYF	TGTGCCAGCGCAACATGGTATAGAACTGATACGCAGTATTTT
TRBV6-5	TRBJ1-1	-	TRBD1	CASSQNRGEAFF	TGTGCCAGCAGTCAGAACAGGGGTGAAGCATTCTTT
TRBV10-1	TRBJ2-2	-	-	CASSELVPGELFF	TGCGCCAGCAGTGAGCTAGTGCCGGGGGAGCTGTTCTTT
TRBV18	TRBJ2-2	-	-	CASSPYRDTGELFF	TGTGCCAGCTCACCTTATAGAGACACCGGGGAGCTGTTTTTT
TRBV6-2/TRBV6-3	TRBJ2-3	-	TRBD2	CASSYFPLPAGGTIETQYF	TGCGCCAGCAGTTACTTCCCCTTACCCGCGGGAGGCACGATAGAAACGCAGTATTTT
TRBV29-1	TRBJ1-1	-	-	CSVTTSEDTEAFF	TGCAGCGTCACTACAAGTGAGGACACTGAAGCTTTCTTT
TRBV21-1	TRBJ2-1	-	-	CASSKGGARDRHYNEQFF	TGTGCCAGCAGCAAAGGAGGAGCCCGGGACCGTCACTACAATGAGCAGTTCTTC
TRBV11-1	TRBJ2-1	-	-	CVSSLGTYYNEQSF	TGTGTCAGCAGCTTAGGGACATATTACAATGAGCAGTCCTTC
TRBV12-3/TRBV12-4	TRBJ2-1	-	-	CASTRGQRGNEQFF	TGCGCCAGTACTAGAGGTCAGAGGGGCAACGAGCAATTCTTC
TRBV12-3/TRBV12-4	TRBJ2-2	-	-	CASVGYSRQLNTGEPFF	TGTGCCAGCGTGGGGTACTCGAGACAGTTGAACACCGGGGAGCCGTTTTTT
TRBV4-2	TRBJ2-3	-	-	CVSSEGRESTDTHYF	TGTGTCAGCAGCGAAGGACGGGAAAGCACAGATACGCACTATTTT